Here is one TCR beta chain with its context. Its antigen is unidentified. This sample was taken from a study of shared clonotypes between healthy human individuals. Study-level points and caveats: Around 4.7% was the fraction of naive CD4 clonotypes found shared across four donors. Researchers found naive subsets generally carried larger estimated richness than memory subsets.

The CDR3 covers 15 residues. Trimming pared 0 bases from V and 1 base from J, leaving 9 bases between. Germline lookup yields CDR1 KGHSH and CDR2 LQKENI. Naive CD45RA+ and memory CD45RA-negative subsets were split from CD4+ cells. The protocol was immunoSEQ multiplex PCR, while the TCRdb copy is restricted to in-frame clones and leaves out a portion. This table has 800,000 to 1,200,000 clones, around 78% appearing once. Sequencing was done on a sample of memory CD4+ T cells from PBMCs. As for subset: CD45RA-negative fraction. The receptor was isolated from a man aged 18-30 years in good health. Some clones in this sample may be carry-over from other donors' samples. This chain connects TRBV18 to TRBJ2-5; D is unresolved. The CDR3 is CASSPPSRTQETQYF. CDR3 sequence (DNA): TGTGCCAGCTCACCACCGTCGCGGACCCAAGAGACCCAGTACTTC.